This TCR beta chain was captured by sequencing in a study of CD8+ T cells in alopecia areata. For this clone: Antigen: not known.

CDR1 is MGHRA and CDR2 is YSYEKL in the germline V gene. Trimming stripped 2 bases from V and 1 base from J, with 17 bases between. The CDR3 runs 18 residues. Whole-study findings and limits: Patients showed less clear TCR sequence sharing than mice, possibly partly because of HLA diversity. Normal skin's resident alphabeta T cells are also sequenced in scalp samples.

Reverse transcription of extracted RNA yielded cDNA, which provided the sequencing template. Sequenced by immunoSEQ multiplex PCR; TCRdb stores in-frame clones only, minus some. The table includes 120,000 or so clones, around 45% detected once. The sample comprised NKG2D-low CD8+ T cells sorted from blood. The gene calls are TRBV4-1 and TRBJ2-2; D is uncertain. This receptor was identified in a human donor with alopecia areata. The CDR3 is CASSQFPSHTENTGELFF. CDR3 nucleotide sequence: TGCGCCAGCAGCCAATTCCCCTCGCACACCGAGAACACCGGGGAGCTGTTTTTT.